This T cell receptor (beta chain) is from a study of technical replicates of blood from several donors. Clones were read by immunoSEQ multiplex PCR, and TCRdb kept only the in-frame ones, dropping some. The data contain 75,000 to 90,000 clones, 75% to 95% of them seen just once; the ten biggest clones take up approximately 0.27%. Germline CDR1 SNHLY, CDR2 FYNNEI. J was trimmed by 0 bases and V by 7 bases; bases with no gene match: 5. The CDR3 length is 14 residues. Sequences were obtained from T cells isolated from PBMCs. The TCR originated in a human donor in good health. V is TRBV2 and J is TRBJ2-5, with TRBD2 matching 7 bases. The CDR3 DNA reads TGTGCCAGCATCCCCGGGACTAACCAAGAGACCCAGTACTTC. Protein: CASIPGTNQETQYF.